A single sample gave rise to the 25 T cell receptor beta chains below, sequenced in a study of shared clonotypes between healthy human individuals. TCRdb's table, derived via immunoSEQ multiplex PCR, lists solely in-frame clones and lacks some. The data hold around 350,000 clones, with around 70% observed a single time. The material sequenced was memory CD4+ T cells sorted from blood. Subset given: CD45RA-negative fraction. Receptor source: a man aged 25-45 years in good health.

This chain links TRBV2 with TRBJ1-1; 8 bases line up with TRBD1. With 6 bases clipped from V and 3 bases from J, the junction kept 6 bases outside the gene matches. The length of the CDR3 is 14 residues. Germline V lookup: CDR1 SNHLY, CDR2 FYNNEI. Here the CDR3 DNA reads TGTGCCAGCAGGGTGGGACAGGCGCACACTGAAGCTTTCTTT. Residues: CASRVGQAHTEAFF.

The CDR3 region has the DNA TGTGCCAGTAGACGGGAAGAGACCCAGTACTTC. It is translated as CASRREETQYF. The chain couples TRBV27 to TRBJ2-5; D gene unclear. Trimming shortened V by 9 bases and J by 3 bases, and 8 bases separated the two germline ends. The CDR3 is made up of 11 amino acids. Germline CDR1 reads MNHEY; CDR2 reads SMNVEV (reference sequence).

V usage is TRBV6-5 and J usage is TRBJ1-3, with D unresolved. The CDR3 sequence is 14 residues long. V was clipped by 2 bases and J by 3 bases, with 8 bases between them. Germline CDR1 is MNHEY and CDR2 is SVGAGI. CDR3 amino acids: CASSYAGVGNTIYF. The CDR3 DNA is TGTGCCAGCAGTTACGCTGGGGTTGGAAACACCATATATTTT.

The chain is built from TRBV2 and TRBJ2-1, with 7 bases fitting TRBD1. The V segment lost 7 bases and the J segment 4 bases; nucleotides outside the gene matches: 13. Per the germline V gene, CDR1 is SNHLY and CDR2 is FYNNEI. The CDR3 spans 16 residues. CDR3 sequence (DNA): TGTGCCAGCACGATCCGACAGGGTCCCCTTTACAATGAGCAGTTCTTC. This codes for CASTIRQGPLYNEQFF.

V and J are TRBV6-5 and TRBJ1-2, with TRBD1 identical over 8 bases. Germline CDR1 MNHEY, CDR2 SVGAGI. The trim removed 10 bases at V and 7 bases at J, leaving 14 bases unmatched. CDR3 length: 14 amino acids. The CDR3, as DNA: TGTGCCACCTCGGGCGACAGGACAGGGTTTGGCTACACCTTC. Its translation: CATSGDRTGFGYTF.

V is TRBV30 and J is TRBJ1-1; the D is unclear. CDR3 length: 14 residues. Germline CDR1 reads GTSNPN; CDR2 reads SVGIG (reference sequence). Between the trimmed V and J ends, which lost 1 base and 0 bases, there was a span of 9 bases. The CDR3 here is CAWSGVTMNTEAFF. DNA of the CDR3: TGTGCCTGGAGTGGTGTCACCATGAACACTGAAGCTTTCTTT. Full variable domain (outside the CDR3, taken from reference TRBV30 and TRBJ1-1): SQTIHQWPATLVQPVGSPLSLECTVEGTSNPNLYWYRQAAGRGLQLLFYSVGIGQISSEVPQNLSASRPQDRQFILSSKKLLLSDSGFYLCAWSGVTMNTEAFFGQGTRLTVV.

The chain has TRBV9 and TRBJ2-3; TRBD2 might be the D (5 bases). The V and J ends lost 3 bases and 5 bases respectively, with 22 bases between them. The V gene's germline CDR1 is SGDLS and CDR2 YYNGEE. CDR3 size: 17 residues. The CDR3 spells CASSAPLGRGRQDTQYF. CDR3 DNA: TGTGCCAGCAGCGCCCCCCTGGGGAGAGGGCGTCAAGATACGCAGTATTTT. Looking up the rest from reference TRBV9 and TRBJ2-3 gives the full variable domain: DSGVTQTPKHLITATGQRVTLRCSPRSGDLSVYWYQQSLDQGLQFLIQYYNGEERAKGNILERFSAQQFPDLHSELNLSSLELGDSALYFCASSAPLGRGRQDTQYFGPGTRLTVL.

This clone was picked up one time. J is TRBJ1-2 and V is TRBV9, with TRBD1 as a possible D gene (6 bases). V was clipped by 0 bases and J by 14 bases, with 20 bases between them. The CDR3 runs 14 residues. Germline CDR1 SGDLS, CDR2 YYNGEE. In DNA, the CDR3 is TGTGCCAGCAGCGTAGGGGAAACTTTGGACAGTTCAACCTTC. Protein product: CASSVGETLDSSTF.

This chain joins TRBV5-6 and TRBJ2-7; D is unclear. Germline assignment: CDR1 SGHDT and CDR2 YYEEEE. Trimming left V 0 bases short and J 2 bases short, with 12 bases between. CDR3 length equals 15 residues. The CDR3 nucleotides are TGTGCCAGCAGCTTGGGATTCGAGAGCCCCTACGAGCAGTACTTC. This gives the protein CASSLGFESPYEQYF.

This rearrangement joins TRBV7-8 to TRBJ2-3, with D uncertain. Germline V CDR1 and CDR2: SGHVS, FQNEAQ. V was clipped by 6 bases and J by 2 bases, with 9 bases between them. The CDR3 has 13 amino acids. The CDR3 sequence: CASSVWATDTQYF. The CDR3 nucleotides read TGTGCCAGCAGTGTCTGGGCCACAGATACGCAGTATTTT.

V gene TRBV6-5 combines with J gene TRBJ2-3, with D unclear. This CDR3 has 13 residues. The ends were cut back, 6 bases at V and 4 bases at J, with 11 bases in the middle. Germline V gene lookup returns CDR1 MNHEY and CDR2 SVGAGI. The CDR3 reads CASRTLWPDTQYF. The CDR3 DNA is TGTGCCAGCAGGACACTTTGGCCAGATACGCAGTATTTT.

In its sample, this clone was seen a few times. The rearrangement links TRBV7-2 to TRBJ2-3; weak D call: TRBD2 (5 bases). The CDR3 sequence is 13 residues long. The V end was cut by 2 bases, the J end by 5 bases, with 8 bases between. Germline values: CDR1 SGHTA, CDR2 FQGNSA. CDR3 nucleotide sequence: TGTGCCAGCAGCTTAACCCGGGAAGATACGCAGTATTTT. Translating it yields CASSLTREDTQYF.

This chain joins TRBV28 and TRBJ2-5; 13 nucleotides line up with TRBD2. This CDR3 has 17 residues. CDR1 is MDHEN, CDR2 SYDVKM, per germline. The V segment lost 4 bases and the J segment 5 bases; nucleotides outside the gene matches: 10. The CDR3 sequence is CASSSAAGLAGVETQYF. In DNA form, the CDR3 reads TGTGCCAGCAGTTCCGCCGCCGGACTAGCGGGAGTTGAGACCCAGTACTTC.

This chain links TRBV6-5 with TRBJ1-3, with D perhaps matching TRBD1 (5 bases). This CDR3 is built from 13 residues. Germline assignment: CDR1 MNHEY and CDR2 SVGAGI. Trimming left V 4 bases short and J 9 bases short, with 13 bases between. CDR3 sequence reads: CASSSGPTATIYF. The CDR3 nucleotides read TGTGCCAGCAGTTCGGGACCGACGGCCACCATATATTTT.

The V gene is TRBV7-9, the J gene TRBJ1-2; D remains unclear. The germline V and J ends were trimmed by 4 bases and 0 bases, with 3 bases remaining between them. CDR1 and CDR2 (germline): SEHNR, FQNEAQ (reference sequence). The CDR3 extends over 12 amino acids. CDR3 coding DNA: TGTGCCAGCAGCTATCCTAACTATGGCTACACCTTC. Translating it yields CASSYPNYGYTF.

A word on this clone: A much larger clone differs from this one at a single base, so this may be a read error. This chain links TRBV5-8 with TRBJ1-1; D remains ambiguous. The CDR3 runs to 11 residues. Germline V gives CDR1 SGHTS, CDR2 YDEGEE. The V gene lost 4 bases and the J gene lost 3 bases, with 4 bases spanning the gap. CDR3 DNA sequence: TGTGCCAGCAGCGCCTACACTGAAGCTTTCTTT. It codes for CASSAYTEAFF. The complete variable domain, with remaining parts taken from reference TRBV5-8 and TRBJ1-1, reads EAGVTQSPTHLIKTRGQQATLRCSPISGHTSVYWYQQALGLGLQFLLWYDEGEERNRGNFPPRFSGRQFPNYSSELNVNALELEDSALYLCASSAYTEAFFGQGTRLTVV.

The chain recombines TRBV5-1 with TRBJ2-5; 12 bases align to TRBD2. The CDR3 has 15 residues. The V gene end was trimmed by 7 bases and the J gene end by 5 bases; junction bases not matched to a gene: 9. The V gene's germline CDR1 is SGHRS and CDR2 YFSETQ. The CDR3 DNA reads as TGCGCCAGCGACCTAGCGGGAGGGCCAGGGGAGACCCAGTACTTC. It is translated as CASDLAGGPGETQYF.

The chain recombines TRBV11-2 with TRBJ2-3, with D perhaps TRBD1 or TRBD2 (5 bases each). The V gene lost 8 bases and the J gene lost 2 bases, with 17 bases spanning the gap. CDR3 length: 15 amino acids. The germline CDR1 and CDR2 sequences are SGHAT and FQNNGV. The CDR3 reads CASLLERGSTDTQYF. Written as DNA, the CDR3 is TGTGCCAGCCTACTGGAGAGGGGATCCACAGATACGCAGTATTTT.

The table lists this clone with a few counts. This chain links TRBV5-1 with TRBJ1-3; a weak D match, TRBD1 (5 bases). CDR3 length equals 13 residues. The ends were cut back, 5 bases at V and 4 bases at J, with 10 bases in the middle. Germline V gives CDR1 SGHRS, CDR2 YFSETQ. In nucleotides, the CDR3 is TGCGCCAGCAGGGGGACCGTCGGAAACACCATATATTTT. Translating gives CASRGTVGNTIYF.

The genes are TRBV7-6 and TRBJ2-7; the D is unclear. The CDR3 has 14 residues. Trimming stripped 5 bases from V and 2 bases from J, with 13 bases between. Germline values: CDR1 SGHVS, CDR2 FNYEAQ. The CDR3 spells CASSPRSVTYEQYF. Here the CDR3 DNA reads TGTGCCAGCAGCCCCCGCTCGGTTACCTACGAGCAGTACTTC.

The V call is TRBV18, the J call TRBJ2-1; unclear D gene. V was clipped by 0 bases and J by 12 bases, with 15 bases between them. This CDR3 is built from 14 residues. The V gene's germline CDR1 is KGHSH and CDR2 LQKENI. CDR3 in DNA: TGTGCCAGCTCACCACCGATCAGAAAAGAACGGCAGTTCTTC. Its translation: CASSPPIRKERQFF.

The chain recombines TRBV28 with TRBJ2-3; no clear D. Per germline, CDR1 MDHEN and CDR2 SYDVKM. CDR3 length equals 16 residues. Between the trimmed V and J ends, which lost 3 bases and 2 bases, there was a span of 15 bases. Written as DNA, the CDR3 is TGTGCCAGCAGTTTTGTTCCGGCGGAACCCACAGATACGCAGTATTTT. As protein: CASSFVPAEPTDTQYF.

This chain joins TRBV7-2 and TRBJ2-5; D possibly uses TRBD1 or TRBD2 (5 bases each). Trimming took off 3 bases at V and 1 base at J, with 12 bases between the two ends. From germline, CDR1 is SGHTA and CDR2 FQGNSA. CDR3 length equals 15 residues. DNA of the CDR3: TGTGCCAGCAGCTTGGAACCAGGGAGCCAAGAGACCCAGTACTTC. Residues: CASSLEPGSQETQYF.

This chain connects TRBV19 to TRBJ1-5, with D perhaps TRBD1 (5 bases). V was clipped by 7 bases and J by 3 bases, with 10 bases between them. Germline V CDR1 and CDR2: LNHDA, SQIVND (reference sequence). The CDR3 consists of 13 residues. CDR3 residues: CASMGGFNQPQHF. CDR3 DNA sequence: TGTGCCAGTATGGGGGGTTTCAATCAGCCCCAGCATTTT.

The chain recombines TRBV4-1 with TRBJ1-2; D is ambiguous. This CDR3 region has 12 residues. The V gene's germline CDR1 is MGHRA and CDR2 YSYEKL. Trimming removed 1 base from V and 7 bases from J, with 7 bases in between. The CDR3 DNA sequence: TGCGCCAGCAGCCAAGGACGTCTTGGCTACACCTTC. Protein: CASSQGRLGYTF.